This is a list of T cell receptor beta chains from one sample in a study of T cell changes during pregnancy in multiple sclerosis. Assay: immunoSEQ multiplex PCR; the TCRdb copy retains only in-frame clones and omits some. The repertoire holds around 100,000 clones, with 90% as singletons. Sequenced material: peripheral blood, taken in the second trimester of pregnancy. The source is a female donor in good health, enrolled as a control in a pregnancy study. CDR3s include the opening cysteine and the closing phenylalanine or tryptophan. D genes are given only for firm matches. The size entry is marked missing in some rows and otherwise reads once, few, many or a size class.

V	size	D	J	DNA	CDR3
TRBV28	NA	TRBD1	TRBJ1-2	TGTGCCAGCAGGGTCGACAGGGGCTATGGCTACACCTTC	CASRVDRGYGYTF
TRBV5-1	NA	NA	TRBJ1-6	TGCGCCAGCAGCCCTCAGGGGCTTGGTCGGAATTCACCCCTCCACTTT	CASSPQGLGRNSPLHF
TRBV4-3	NA	NA	TRBJ1-2	TGCGCCAGCAGCCACGTCCGTGTTGAGTCGGATGGCTACACCTTC	CASSHVRVESDGYTF
TRBV11-3	NA	TRBD2	TRBJ2-1	TGTGCCAGCAGCTTAGGTCAGCGGGGGGTGAGAGGTTCCTACAATGAGCAGTTCTTC	CASSLGQRGVRGSYNEQFF
TRBV10-2	NA	NA	TRBJ2-1	TGCGCCAGCAGTGAGCGAGGGGTAGGCCGAACCCAGGGGATATACAATGAGCAGTTCTTC	CASSERGVGRTQGIYNEQFF
TRBV2	NA	TRBD1	TRBJ1-6	TGTGCCAGCAGTGAAACAGGGGGACATAATTCACCCCTCCACTTT	CASSETGGHNSPLHF
TRBV6-5	NA	NA	TRBJ2-2	TGTGCCTGCCAACTAGGGAGCACCGGGGAGCTGTTTTTT	CACQLGSTGELFF
TRBV6-6	NA	NA	TRBJ2-1	TGTGCCAGCAGTTCTGGAGGGAATGAGCAGTTCTTC	CASSSGGNEQFF
TRBV7-2	NA	NA	TRBJ2-1	TGTGCCAGCAGCCGGCCCGACAGCTCCTACAATGAGCAGTTCTTC	CASSRPDSSYNEQFF
TRBV5-6	NA	NA	TRBJ1-3	TGTGCCAGCAGCTTGACAGGGACGGGACGAAACACCATATATTTT	CASSLTGTGRNTIYF
TRBV5-5	NA	NA	TRBJ2-3	TGTGCCAGCAGCTTGGGTCTCCCAGGCGCAGATACGCAGTATTTT	CASSLGLPGADTQYF
TRBV2	few	NA	TRBJ1-2	TGTGCCAGCAGTGTCAGACACAACTCCTATGGCTACACCTTC	CASSVRHNSYGYTF
TRBV6-5	once	TRBD2	TRBJ2-4	TGTGCCAGCAGCCGATCCGGGGGGGCCAAAAACATTCAGTACTTC	CASSRSGGAKNIQYF
TRBV2	NA	NA	TRBJ1-1	TGTGCCAGCAGTGAATACGGGACTGAAGCTTTCTTT	CASSEYGTEAFF
TRBV18	NA	TRBD2	TRBJ2-5	TGTGCCAGCTCACCGAGCGGGGGGGCGAAAGAGACCCAGTACTTC	CASSPSGGAKETQYF
TRBV27	NA	TRBD2	TRBJ2-1	TGTGCCAGCAGTCGGCTCGGCGGGAGCTCCTACAATGAGCAGTTCTTC	CASSRLGGSSYNEQFF
TRBV11-2	once	TRBD2	TRBJ2-1	TGTGCCAGCAGCTTCCGACTAGCGGGGAGATACAATGAGCAGTTCTTC	CASSFRLAGRYNEQFF
TRBV7-2	NA	TRBD1	TRBJ1-6	TGTGCCAGCAGCCCCACCCGACAGGGCCGATCACCCCTCCACTTT	CASSPTRQGRSPLHF
TRBV27	once	NA	TRBJ1-5	TGTGCCAGCAGTTTATGGGGGGGTAGCAATCAGCCCCAGCATTTT	CASSLWGGSNQPQHF
TRBV21-1	NA	NA	TRBJ1-2	TGTGCCAGCAGCATTGTGACGACAGTACGCCCATGTGGCTACACCTTC	CASSIVTTVRPCGYTF
TRBV5-1	once	TRBD1	TRBJ2-3	TGCGCCAGCAGCATAGACAGGGGGGGCACAGATACGCAGTATTTT	CASSIDRGGTDTQYF
TRBV5-1	NA	NA	TRBJ1-1	TGCGCCAGCAGCCCTCCTGGACATCTCGCTCGGGACACTGAAGCTTTCTTT	CASSPPGHLARDTEAFF
TRBV15	NA	TRBD1	TRBJ1-2	TGTGCCACCAGCCCCCACCAGGGGGTCGGTGGCTACACCTTC	CATSPHQGVGGYTF
TRBV6-5	NA	NA	TRBJ2-7	TGTGCCAGCAGTTTGGGCCCGCGGGTTGCCTACGAGCAGTACTTC	CASSLGPRVAYEQYF
TRBV18	NA	NA	TRBJ2-1	TGTGCCAGCTCACCAGGGCAGGGGCGGGGGAATGAGCAGTTCTTC	CASSPGQGRGNEQFF
TRBV18	NA	NA	TRBJ1-4	TGTGCCAGCTCATCGGGTAGGACTAATGAAAAACTGTTTTTT	CASSSGRTNEKLFF
TRBV7-2	NA	TRBD1	TRBJ1-1	TGTGCCAGCAGTACCCGGGCAGGGGGCACTGAAGCTTTCTTT	CASSTRAGGTEAFF
TRBV7-9	NA	TRBD1	TRBJ2-7	TGTGCCAGCAGCTTGCCCCGGGACAGCTACGAGCAGTACTTC	CASSLPRDSYEQYF
TRBV9	NA	TRBD1	TRBJ2-7	TGTGCCAGCAGCCCCCAAGGGACAGGGGTGGACGAGCAGTACTTC	CASSPQGTGVDEQYF
TRBV5-6	NA	TRBD1	TRBJ2-2	TGTGCCAGCAGCTCCGGGACAGGGTACACCGGGGAGCTGTTTTTT	CASSSGTGYTGELFF
TRBV29-1	NA	NA	TRBJ2-7	TGCAGCGTTGGCTTGTACAGATCCTACGAGCAGTACTTC	CSVGLYRSYEQYF
TRBV28	NA	TRBD1	TRBJ1-1	TGTGCCAGCAGGCTCCCCGGGACAGGGAAAGCTTTCTTT	CASRLPGTGKAFF
TRBV7-9	once	TRBD1	TRBJ2-1	TGTGCCAGCAGCTTAGGTTCAGGGGGCCGCTACAATGAGCAGTTCTTC	CASSLGSGGRYNEQFF
TRBV28	NA	TRBD2	TRBJ2-7	TGTGCCAGCACGGGGGGGAGTCGGTACGAGCAGTACTTC	CASTGGSRYEQYF
TRBV19	NA	TRBD1	TRBJ1-2	TGTGCCAGTAGTATAGGGAGGGGGCGAGCCTATGGCTACACCTTC	CASSIGRGRAYGYTF
TRBV19	NA	NA	TRBJ1-1	TGTGCCAGTCGTCAACCAGGGCGTAACACTGAAGCTTTCTTT	CASRQPGRNTEAFF
TRBV14	NA	TRBD2	TRBJ2-2	TGTGCCAGCAGCCGGACTAGCGCGTACACCGGGGAGCTGTTTTTT	CASSRTSAYTGELFF
TRBV5-6	NA	NA	TRBJ2-7	TGTGCCAGCAGCTTCCGGGCCTACGAGCAGTACTTC	CASSFRAYEQYF
TRBV7-9	NA	TRBD2	TRBJ2-1	TGTGCCAGCAGATACCTGGGACTAGCGGGGGGAACCAATGAGCAGTTCTTC	CASRYLGLAGGTNEQFF
TRBV5-1	NA	NA	TRBJ1-1	TGCGCCAGCAGCGAAACAGGGCCCACTGAAGCTTTCTTT	CASSETGPTEAFF
TRBV19	NA	NA	TRBJ2-6	TGTGCCACCAGCTCTGGGGCCAACGTCCTGACTTTC	CATSSGANVLTF
TRBV12-5	NA	NA	TRBJ2-1	TGTGCTAGTGGGTGGGGTAGCGGCAATGAGCAGTTCTTC	CASGWGSGNEQFF
TRBV9	NA	TRBD1	TRBJ1-1	TGTGCCAGCAGCGTAGCGACAGGGTTGAACACTGAAGCTTTCTTT	CASSVATGLNTEAFF
TRBV19	NA	NA	TRBJ1-2	TGTGCCAGTAGTATCAGGGAAGCTAACTATGGCTACACCTTC	CASSIREANYGYTF
TRBV6-1	once	NA	TRBJ2-3	TGTGCCAGCAGTGAAACCCCTAGCCGAGGAGATACGCAGTATTTT	CASSETPSRGDTQYF
TRBV5-1	NA	TRBD1	TRBJ2-1	TGCGCCAGCTACACTAGGACAGGGGGCAGGGGCAATGAGCAGTTCTTC	CASYTRTGGRGNEQFF
TRBV2	NA	NA	TRBJ1-1	TGTGCCAGCAGGAGGGAAGGTCCGGGCGGAGCTGAAGCTTTCTTT	CASRREGPGGAEAFF